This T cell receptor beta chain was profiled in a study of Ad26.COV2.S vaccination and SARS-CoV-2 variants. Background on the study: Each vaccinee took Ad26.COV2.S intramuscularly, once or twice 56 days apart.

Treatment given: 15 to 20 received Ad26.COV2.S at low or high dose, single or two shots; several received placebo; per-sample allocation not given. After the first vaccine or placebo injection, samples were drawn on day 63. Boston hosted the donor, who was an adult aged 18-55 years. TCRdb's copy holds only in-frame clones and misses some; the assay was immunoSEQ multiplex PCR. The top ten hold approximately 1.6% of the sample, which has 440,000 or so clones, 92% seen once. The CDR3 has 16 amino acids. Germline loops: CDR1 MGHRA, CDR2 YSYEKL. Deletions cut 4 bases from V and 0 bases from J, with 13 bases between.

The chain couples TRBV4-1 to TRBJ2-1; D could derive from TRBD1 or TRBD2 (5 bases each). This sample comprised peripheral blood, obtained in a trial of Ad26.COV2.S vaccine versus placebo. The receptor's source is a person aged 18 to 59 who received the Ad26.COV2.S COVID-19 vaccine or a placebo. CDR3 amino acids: CASSLLWGSSYNEQFF. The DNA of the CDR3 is TGCGCCAGCAGCCTCCTTTGGGGGAGCTCCTACAATGAGCAGTTCTTC.